The 17 T cell receptor beta chains below were found in one sample sequenced in a study of blood T cell dynamics during melanoma immunotherapy. The time point: week 3, after first cycle of checkpoint inhibitor. The assay was immunoSEQ multiplex PCR, and TCRdb's table has in-frame clones only and misses some. In the table there are fewer than 13,000 clones, about 90% of which are singletons. Specimen: blood, collected from a patient treated with checkpoint blockade. Every receptor here comes from a human donor with melanoma.

The CDR3 loop reads CASSPSPGLASGELFF. DNA for the CDR3: TGTGCCAGCAGCCCCTCCCCCGGACTAGCGAGCGGGGAGCTGTTTTTT. The chain employs TRBV7-3 and TRBJ2-2, with TRBD2 matching 9 bases. CDR3 length equals 16 residues. V dropped 5 bases and J dropped 7; count of bases not matched to a gene: 11. Germline CDR1 SGHTA, CDR2 FQGTGA. The variable domain in full, with the rest retrieved from reference TRBV7-3 and TRBJ2-2, is GAGVSQTPSNKVTEKGKYVELRCDPISGHTALYWYRQSLGQGPEFLIYFQGTGAADDSGLPNDRFFAVRPEGSVSTLKIQRTERGDSAVYLCASSPSPGLASGELFFGEGSRLTVL.

This chain joins TRBV2 and TRBJ1-4; D is perhaps TRBD1 (5 bases). V was shortened by 6 bases and J by 0 bases, with 11 bases between the two germline ends. Germline V gives CDR1 SNHLY, CDR2 FYNNEI. This CDR3 is built from 15 residues. CDR3 nucleotide sequence: TGTGCCAGCAGCAGGCAGGGTGCAACTAATGAAAAACTGTTTTTT. Protein: CASSRQGATNEKLFF.

V usage is TRBV5-4 and J usage is TRBJ2-7; 11 bases are a match to TRBD2. In germline, CDR1 is SGHNT, CDR2 YYREEE (reference sequence). The CDR3 runs to 16 residues. J was trimmed by 5 bases and V by 0 bases; bases with no gene match: 7. The CDR3 loop reads CASSLALAGGADEQYF. The CDR3 DNA follows: TGTGCCAGCAGCTTGGCCTTAGCGGGGGGGGCCGACGAGCAGTACTTC.

The chain carries TRBV6-4 and TRBJ1-2; D gene uncertain. The CDR3 totals 15 residues. Trimming took 2 bases from V and 7 from J, leaving 17 bases between them. Per germline, CDR1 MRHNA and CDR2 SNTAGT. Here the CDR3 DNA reads TGTGCCAGCAGTGACACTGGGCAGGCGCTTAGTGGCTACACCTTC. It codes for CASSDTGQALSGYTF.

The chain couples TRBV5-8 to TRBJ2-3, with 8 bases fitting TRBD1. The CDR3 has 16 residues. CDR1 is SGHTS and CDR2 is YDEGEE in the germline V gene. Losses at the gene ends were 4 bases for V and 2 bases for J; bases not matched to a gene: 9. CDR3 in DNA: TGTGCCAGCAGCCCGAACCTGGGACAGGTCACAGATACGCAGTATTTT. This translates into CASSPNLGQVTDTQYF. The full variable domain, in which reference TRBV5-8 and TRBJ2-3 provide the parts outside the CDR3, is EAGVTQSPTHLIKTRGQQATLRCSPISGHTSVYWYQQALGLGLQFLLWYDEGEERNRGNFPPRFSGRQFPNYSSELNVNALELEDSALYLCASSPNLGQVTDTQYFGPGTRLTVL.

This clone appeared a single time. The genes are TRBV5-6 and TRBJ1-2; 8 nucleotides agree with TRBD1. Germline CDR1 reads SGHDT; CDR2 reads YYEEEE. This CDR3 comprises 14 residues. J was trimmed by 4 bases and V by 4 bases; bases with no gene match: 6. The CDR3 bases are TGTGCCAGCAGCCTTGACAGGGGACTCTATGGCTACACCTTC. It is translated as CASSLDRGLYGYTF.

This chain links TRBV19 with TRBJ1-2; TRBD1 is a possible D gene (5 bases). V was clipped by 9 bases and J by 0 bases, with 14 bases between them. CDR3 size: 14 residues. Germline lookup yields CDR1 LNHDA and CDR2 SQIVND (reference sequence). In DNA form, the CDR3 reads TGTGCCAGCTTCAAGTGGGGGACTAACTATGGCTACACCTTC. This sequence encodes CASFKWGTNYGYTF.

This chain connects TRBV11-3 to TRBJ2-2, with no clear D. This CDR3 region has 12 residues. V dropped 4 bases and J dropped 6 bases, with 6 bases sitting between them. Germline lookup yields CDR1 SGHNT and CDR2 YENEEA. The CDR3 loop reads CASSSFSGELFF. CDR3 DNA sequence: TGTGCCAGCAGCTCCTTCTCCGGGGAGCTGTTTTTT. The full variable domain, completed using reference TRBV11-3 and TRBJ2-2, is EAGVVQSPRYKIIEKKQPVAFWCNPISGHNTLYWYLQNLGQGPELLIRYENEEAVDDSQLPKDRFSAERLKGVDSTLKIQPAELGDSAVYLCASSSFSGELFFGEGSRLTVL.

V and J are TRBV6-1 and TRBJ2-1, with a possible D match to TRBD2 (6 bases). The CDR3 has 14 residues. V lost 8 bases to trimming and J lost 2 bases, with 13 bases between them. CDR1 MNHNS and CDR2 SASEGT come from the germline V gene. CDR3 DNA: TGTGCCAGCCGGGTTGGCGGGGCCTACAATGAGCAGTTCTTC. Translated, it gives CASRVGGAYNEQFF.

V and J are TRBV7-9 and TRBJ1-1; 7 nucleotides line up with TRBD1. The junction had 7 bases not matched to a gene; V was cut back by 3 bases and J by 6 bases. This CDR3 has 14 amino acids. From germline, CDR1 is SEHNR and CDR2 FQNEAQ (reference sequence). The CDR3: CASSFDRDIAEAFF. CDR3 coding DNA: TGTGCCAGCAGCTTTGACAGGGATATCGCTGAAGCTTTCTTT.

The genes are TRBV7-2 and TRBJ2-3, with 8 bases that match TRBD2. V trimming: 3 bases; J trimming: 0 bases; junction bases outside the gene matches: 8. Germline CDR1 is SGHTA and CDR2 is FQGNSA. This CDR3 comprises 17 residues. The CDR3 DNA sequence: TGTGCCAGCAGCTTCCAAGCGGGGGCTGCTAGCACAGATACGCAGTATTTT. The encoded protein is CASSFQAGAASTDTQYF.

V gene TRBV9 combines with J gene TRBJ2-2; D unresolved. This CDR3 is 15 amino acids long. Germline-derived CDR1 and CDR2 are SGDLS and YYNGEE. V was cut by 1 base and J by 1 base, with 8 bases left in between. CDR3 DNA: TGTGCCAGCAGCGTACTGGGCGAGAACACCGGGGAGCTGTTTTTT. Protein sequence: CASSVLGENTGELFF.

The V and J genes are TRBV9 and TRBJ1-3; D gene uncertain. Germline values: CDR1 SGDLS, CDR2 YYNGEE. V lost 0 bases and J lost 0, with 10 bases in between. The length of the CDR3 is 16 residues. CDR3 DNA: TGTGCCAGCAGCGTAGGGTGGAGGAGCTCTGGAAACACCATATATTTT. Protein: CASSVGWRSSGNTIYF.

The chain carries TRBV9 and TRBJ1-1; D is undetermined. This CDR3 is 13 amino acids long. The germline gives CDR1 SGDLS, CDR2 YYNGEE. V lost 3 bases to trimming and J lost 1 base, with 7 bases between them. The CDR3 here is CASSDGWNTEAFF. CDR3 sequence (DNA): TGTGCCAGCAGCGATGGATGGAACACTGAAGCTTTCTTT.

This chain connects TRBV15 to TRBJ1-2, with 8 bases aligning to TRBD1. With 9 bases clipped from V and 0 bases from J, the junction kept 6 bases outside the gene matches. CDR3 length: 14 residues. Germline loops: CDR1 LNHNV, CDR2 YYDKDF (reference sequence). CDR3 DNA: TGTGCCACGGCATCGGACAGGGCTAACTATGGCTACACCTTC. It codes for CATASDRANYGYTF.

The rearrangement links TRBV5-6 to TRBJ2-5; 8 bases match TRBD1. The junction had 9 bases not matched to a gene; V was cut back by 1 base and J by 4 bases. There are 16 residues in the CDR3. Looked up from germline, CDR1 is SGHDT and CDR2 is YYEEEE. CDR3: CASSLIGQGARETQYF. The DNA for the CDR3 is TGTGCCAGCAGCTTGATTGGTCAGGGGGCGAGAGAGACCCAGTACTTC.

The chain is built from TRBV9 and TRBJ1-2; 7 bases match TRBD1. This CDR3 region has 14 residues. The V gene end was trimmed by 3 bases and the J gene end by 4 bases; junction bases not matched to a gene: 6. Germline lookup yields CDR1 SGDLS and CDR2 YYNGEE. As DNA, the CDR3 is TGTGCCAGCAGCGCTCGGGACAGCTCCTATGGCTACACCTTC. Amino acids: CASSARDSSYGYTF.